A selection of T cell receptor beta chains follows, all from one sample in a study of T cell responses to AZD1222 COVID-19 vaccine. TCRdb's copy holds only in-frame clones and misses some; the assay was immunoSEQ multiplex PCR. The sample carries tens of thousands of clones, less than 85% recorded once. The input for sequencing was peripheral blood, taken 28 days after the second AZD1222 dose. The receptor source for this set is an adult who received the AZD1222 COVID-19 vaccine. The CDR3 runs from the conserved cysteine through the conserved F or W. A D gene is named only where the DNA matches it firmly. Clone size, where shown, is once, few, many, or a class for clones that have expanded.

CDR3aa: CASSTTGNTIYF
CDR3nt: TGTGCCAGCAGCACAACTGGAAACACCATATATTTT
j_gene: TRBJ1-3
d_gene: .
abundance: .
v_gene: TRBV6-5

CDR3aa: CAISDGTGHNQPQHF
CDR3nt: TGTGCCATCAGTGATGGGACAGGGCACAATCAGCCCCAGCATTTT
j_gene: TRBJ1-5
d_gene: TRBD1
abundance: .
v_gene: TRBV10-3

CDR3aa: CASSPGPGGSYEQYF
CDR3nt: TGTGCCAGCAGCCCTGGCCCAGGGGGCAGCTACGAGCAGTACTTC
j_gene: TRBJ2-7
d_gene: TRBD1
abundance: few
v_gene: TRBV7-2

CDR3aa: CASSESGRWNEQFF
CDR3nt: TGCGCCAGCAGTGAGTCAGGTCGATGGAATGAGCAGTTCTTC
j_gene: TRBJ2-1
d_gene: .
abundance: once
v_gene: TRBV10-1

CDR3aa: CASSRQGRVETQYF
CDR3nt: TGTGCCAGCAGCCGCCAGGGGCGAGTGGAGACCCAGTACTTC
j_gene: TRBJ2-5
d_gene: .
abundance: .
v_gene: TRBV7-9

CDR3aa: CATSRGPGTGNEQFF
CDR3nt: TGTGCCACCAGCAGAGGTCCCGGGACAGGGAATGAGCAGTTCTTC
j_gene: TRBJ2-1
d_gene: TRBD1
abundance: once
v_gene: TRBV15

CDR3aa: CASSLLTVDTQYF
CDR3nt: TGTGCCAGCTCCCTGTTGACAGTGGATACGCAGTATTTT
j_gene: TRBJ2-3
d_gene: .
abundance: .
v_gene: TRBV18

CDR3aa: CASSLPGAGVETQYF
CDR3nt: TGTGCCAGCAGCTTGCCCGGAGCGGGAGTCGAGACCCAGTACTTC
j_gene: TRBJ2-5
d_gene: TRBD2
abundance: .
v_gene: TRBV5-6

CDR3aa: CASSLPTSGDTGELFF
CDR3nt: TGTGCCAGCAGCTTACCGACTAGCGGGGACACCGGGGAGCTGTTTTTT
j_gene: TRBJ2-2
d_gene: TRBD2
abundance: .
v_gene: TRBV7-3

CDR3aa: CASRPTTGRHEQYF
CDR3nt: TGTGCCAGCAGACCGACGACAGGCCGCCACGAGCAGTACTTC
j_gene: TRBJ2-7
d_gene: .
abundance: .
v_gene: TRBV7-9

CDR3aa: CASSPTGASTDTQYF
CDR3nt: TGTGCCAGCTCACCCACAGGGGCTAGCACAGATACGCAGTATTTT
j_gene: TRBJ2-3
d_gene: TRBD1
abundance: .
v_gene: TRBV18

CDR3aa: CASSLGWGSSGNTIYF
CDR3nt: TGCGCCAGCAGCTTGGGCTGGGGGAGCTCTGGAAACACCATATATTTT
j_gene: TRBJ1-3
d_gene: .
abundance: .
v_gene: TRBV5-1

CDR3aa: CASSLEGNSPLHF
CDR3nt: TGTGCCAGCAGCTTAGAGGGGAATTCACCCCTCCACTTT
j_gene: TRBJ1-6
d_gene: .
abundance: .
v_gene: TRBV11-2

CDR3aa: CASSFMPSSYEQYF
CDR3nt: TGTGCCAGCAGCTTTATGCCAAGCTCCTACGAGCAGTACTTC
j_gene: TRBJ2-7
d_gene: .
abundance: medium-sized
v_gene: TRBV5-5

CDR3aa: CASSLDNNEQFF
CDR3nt: TGTGCCAGCAGTTTAGATAACAATGAGCAGTTCTTC
j_gene: TRBJ2-1
d_gene: .
abundance: few
v_gene: TRBV28

CDR3aa: CASSFGQGRQPQHF
CDR3nt: TGTGCCAGCAGCTTCGGACAGGGTCGTCAGCCCCAGCATTTT
j_gene: TRBJ1-5
d_gene: TRBD1
abundance: .
v_gene: TRBV7-2